Each of the 14 T cell receptor beta chains below was sequenced from the same sample in a study of T-cell reconstitution after alpha-beta-depleted transplantation in children. Library preparation (for TCRbeta) was performed with unique molecular identifiers. TCRdb reprocessed the PCR reads with MiXCR, giving one entry per CDR3 protein. The table shows about 190,000 distinct CDR3 sequences, with approximately 7% occurring only once. The sample in question was PBMCs from the stem cell graft donor, obtained from the stem cell graft. The receptors were gathered from a human donor who donated a stem cell graft to a child with Wiskott-Aldrich syndrome.

With respect to this clonotype: A read error may explain this, as a much larger clone is one base away. The rearrangement links TRBV5-1 to TRBJ2-1; D gene uncertain. V was pared by 0 bases and J by 3 bases, with 13 bases between. The CDR3 covers 16 residues. Per germline, CDR1 SGHRS and CDR2 YFSETQ. CDR3 residues: CASSLVRTHNYNEQFF. CDR3 nucleotides: TGCGCCAGCAGCTTGGTCCGTACTCACAACTACAATGAGCAGTTCTTC.

Of note for this clonotype: A read error may explain this, as a much larger clone is one base away. The rearrangement uses TRBV18 and TRBJ2-1; D perhaps matches TRBD2 (7 bases). V lost 1 base to trimming and J lost 3 bases, with 16 bases between them. This CDR3 has 17 amino acids. Germline V CDR1 and CDR2: KGHSH, LQKENI. CDR3 region: CASSPQGGGGDYNEQFF. DNA of the CDR3: TGTGCCAGCTCACCACAGGGTGGCGGGGGCGACTACAATGAGCAGTTCTTC.

This clonotype was detected ten times or more. The chain recombines TRBV20-1 with TRBJ2-1, with D possibly being TRBD1 (5 bases). Germline lookup yields CDR1 DFQATT and CDR2 SNEGSKA (reference sequence). Trimming pared 6 bases from V and 13 bases from J, leaving 16 bases between. This CDR3 is built from 11 residues. In DNA form, the CDR3 reads TGCAGTGCAAGATTACAGGTTAATCAGTTCTTC. Translating gives CSARLQVNQFF.

In this sample, this clonotype turned up many times. J is TRBJ2-1 and V is TRBV12-3 or TRBV12-4; TRBD1 is a possible D gene (6 bases). Trimming removed 6 bases from V and 12 bases from J, with 18 bases in between. The CDR3 is made up of 13 amino acids. CDR3 region: CASSYSPGQPQFF. CDR3 DNA: TGTGCCAGCAGCTATTCCCCCGGACAGCCGCAGTTCTTC.

In this sample, this clonotype turned up many times. This chain links TRBV7-9 with TRBJ2-2, with D possibly matching TRBD1 (5 bases). The CDR3 runs to 16 residues. The ends were cut back, 5 bases at V and 1 base at J, with 14 bases in the middle. The germline CDR1 and CDR2 sequences are SEHNR and FQNEAQ (reference sequence). CDR3 sequence (DNA): TGTGCCAGCAGCCTCCACTGGCAGGGGAACACCGGGGAGCTGTTTTTT. Encoded protein: CASSLHWQGNTGELFF.

V is TRBV3-1 and J is TRBJ1-2, with TRBD1 matching over 7 bases. The V gene's germline CDR1 is LGHDT and CDR2 YNNKEL (reference sequence). J gave up 4 bases and V 0 bases, and 8 bases lay outside the gene matches. This CDR3 has 16 residues. DNA for the CDR3: TGTGCCAGCAGCCAAGATTTAACAGGGGCCGTCTATGGCTACACCTTC. Its translation: CASSQDLTGAVYGYTF. The variable domain in full, with the rest retrieved from reference TRBV3-1 and TRBJ1-2, is DTAVSQTPKYLVTQMGNDKSIKCEQNLGHDTMYWYKQDSKKFLKIMFSYNNKELIINETVPNRFSPKSPDKAHLNLHINSLELGDSAVYFCASSQDLTGAVYGYTFGSGTRLTVV.

This clonotype has a count of ten or more. The genes are TRBV15 and TRBJ2-7; TRBD1 aligns across 8 bases. From germline, CDR1 is LNHNV and CDR2 YYDKDF (reference sequence). After removal of 4 bases from V and 2 bases from J, the junction contained 10 bases not matched to a gene. The CDR3 has 16 amino acids. The DNA of the CDR3 is TGTGCCACCAGCAATTTCGGACAGGGTTTGACCTACGAGCAGTACTTC. Its protein product is CATSNFGQGLTYEQYF.

This clonotype was counted at least ten times. This sequence joins TRBV12-3 or TRBV12-4 and TRBJ2-1; TRBD2 agrees at 14 bases. With V trimmed by 6 bases and J by 7 bases, 5 bases remained unmatched. The CDR3 is made up of 15 amino acids. CDR3 in amino acids: CASRTSGGAWNEQFF. The CDR3 region has the DNA TGTGCCAGCAGGACTAGCGGGGGGGCCTGGAATGAGCAGTTCTTC.

At least ten counts were recorded for this clonotype. The genes are TRBV6-1 and TRBJ2-2; TRBD1 agrees at 9 bases. In germline, CDR1 is MNHNS, CDR2 SASEGT. The J segment lost 5 bases and the V segment lost 6 bases, leaving 7 bases of the junction unmatched. The CDR3 sequence is 15 residues long. CDR3 sequence: CASSSGGQGTGELFF. The DNA for the CDR3 is TGTGCCAGCAGCTCTGGGGGACAGGGAACCGGGGAGCTGTTTTTT.

This clonotype came up many times. This chain uses TRBV5-5 with TRBJ2-3; 10 bases agree with TRBD2. Losses at the gene ends were 4 bases for V and 6 bases for J; bases not matched to a gene: 11. CDR1 and CDR2 (germline): SGHKS, YYEKEE (reference sequence). The CDR3 sequence is 16 residues long. The DNA for the CDR3 is TGTGCCAGCAGCCCCAGAGGTGGTAGCGGGAGGGATACGCAGTATTTT. This codes for CASSPRGGSGRDTQYF.

This clonotype came up many times. This chain joins TRBV12-3 or TRBV12-4 and TRBJ2-7, with a possible D match to TRBD2 (6 bases). The V gene lost 2 bases and the J gene lost 9 bases, with 11 bases spanning the gap. The length of the CDR3 is 12 residues. As DNA, the CDR3 is TGTGCCAGCAGTTTAATGGGGACTGGGCAGTACTTC. Protein product: CASSLMGTGQYF.

This clonotype showed up many times. The V and J genes are TRBV25-1 and TRBJ2-1; weak D call: TRBD2 (6 bases). There are 14 residues in the CDR3. V lost 8 bases, J lost 4 bases, and 15 bases lay in between. Germline-derived CDR1 and CDR2 are MGHDK and SYGVNS. For the CDR3, the DNA is TGTGCCAGCCAACCGTTGGGGGGTTACAATGAGCAGTTCTTC. This gives the protein CASQPLGGYNEQFF.

This clonotype was found many times. This sequence joins TRBV28 and TRBJ1-5; TRBD1 might be the D (6 bases). Trimming took off 3 bases at V and 3 bases at J, with 9 bases between the two ends. Germline values: CDR1 MDHEN, CDR2 SYDVKM. The CDR3 spans 14 residues. The chain's CDR3 is CASSLGAVNQPQHF. The DNA for the CDR3 is TGTGCCAGCAGTTTGGGGGCCGTCAATCAGCCCCAGCATTTT.

This clonotype was observed many times. V and J are TRBV10-3 and TRBJ1-6, with no clear D. The CDR3 spans 16 residues. Trimming removed 3 bases at V and 6 bases at J, with 15 bases between. Per the germline V gene, CDR1 is ENHRY and CDR2 is SYGVKD. CDR3 amino acids: CAISDQTRSANSPLHF. DNA for the CDR3: TGTGCCATCAGTGACCAAACCCGGTCGGCTAATTCACCCCTCCACTTT.